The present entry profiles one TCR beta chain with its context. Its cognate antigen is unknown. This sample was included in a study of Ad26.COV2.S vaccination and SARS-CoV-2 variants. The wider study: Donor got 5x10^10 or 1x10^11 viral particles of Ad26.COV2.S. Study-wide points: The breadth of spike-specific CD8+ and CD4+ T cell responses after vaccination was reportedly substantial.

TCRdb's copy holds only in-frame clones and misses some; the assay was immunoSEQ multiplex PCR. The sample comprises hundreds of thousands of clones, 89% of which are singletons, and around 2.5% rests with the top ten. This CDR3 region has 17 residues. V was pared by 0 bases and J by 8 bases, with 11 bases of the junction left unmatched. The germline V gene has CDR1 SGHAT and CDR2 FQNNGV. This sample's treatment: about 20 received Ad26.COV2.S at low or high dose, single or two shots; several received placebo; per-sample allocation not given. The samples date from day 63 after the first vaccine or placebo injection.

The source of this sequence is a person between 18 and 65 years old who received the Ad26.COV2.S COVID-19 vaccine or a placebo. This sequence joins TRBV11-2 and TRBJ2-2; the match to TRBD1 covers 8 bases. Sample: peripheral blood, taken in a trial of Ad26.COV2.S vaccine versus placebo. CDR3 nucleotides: TGTGCCAGCAGCTTAGAGGGCAGGGGGCCCTTCAAAGGGGAGCTGTTTTTT. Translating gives CASSLEGRGPFKGELFF.